This T cell receptor beta chain was identified during a study of cytomegalovirus exposure and HLA in healthy donors. At the level of the study: Out of about 410 genotyped donors, about 76% belonged to the Caucasian-associated ancestry cluster.

Study observations and caveats: A later analysis found common viral pathogens apparently linked to several of the most significant clusters. Researchers reported in a later analysis that a missense DCLRE1C variant was tied to TCR beta V- and J-gene trimming. V segments that were indistinguishable, TRBV6-2 and TRBV6-3 among them, were omitted from analysis.

CDR1 SEHNR and CDR2 FQNEAQ come from the germline V gene (reference sequence). Trimming pared 3 bases from V and 5 bases from J, leaving 11 bases between. The CDR3 totals 14 residues. In this sample, this clone turned up a few times. As yet, its antigen is unknown. PCR used 60 Vbeta primers and 13 Jbeta primers. Using immunoSEQ multiplex PCR, the repertoire was profiled, and TCRdb retains in-frame clones only, with some absent. This sample has about 140,000 clones, with around nine tenths found just once. The source of this sequence is a woman younger than 45 in good health and CMV-seronegative. The chain links TRBV7-9 to TRBJ2-1; possible D gene TRBD1, 6 bases. The specimen was PBMCs. The CDR3 nucleotides are TGTGCCAGCAGCTTCGGGACACTGAACAATGAGCAGTTCTTC. It translates to CASSFGTLNNEQFF. Full variable domain (remainder filled in from reference TRBV7-9 and TRBJ2-1): DTGVSQNPRHKITKRGQNVTFRCDPISEHNRLYWYRQTLGQGPEFLTYFQNEAQLEKSRLLSDRFSAERPKGSFSTLEIQRTEQGDSAMYLCASSFGTLNNEQFFGPGTRLTVL.